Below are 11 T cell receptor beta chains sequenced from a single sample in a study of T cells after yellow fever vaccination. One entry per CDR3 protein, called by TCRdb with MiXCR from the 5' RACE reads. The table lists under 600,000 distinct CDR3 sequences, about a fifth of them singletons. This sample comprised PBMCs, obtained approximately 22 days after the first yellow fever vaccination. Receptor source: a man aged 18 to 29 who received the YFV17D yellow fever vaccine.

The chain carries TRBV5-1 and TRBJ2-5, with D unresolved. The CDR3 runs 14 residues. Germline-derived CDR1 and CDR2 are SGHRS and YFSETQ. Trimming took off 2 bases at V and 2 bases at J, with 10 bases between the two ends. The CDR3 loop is CASSFNRQQETQYF. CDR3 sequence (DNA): TGCGCCAGCAGCTTTAACCGACAACAAGAGACCCAGTACTTC.

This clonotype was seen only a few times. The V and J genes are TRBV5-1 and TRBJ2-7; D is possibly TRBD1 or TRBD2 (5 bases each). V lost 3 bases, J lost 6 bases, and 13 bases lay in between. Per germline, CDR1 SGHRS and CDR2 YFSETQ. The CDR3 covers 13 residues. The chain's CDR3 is CASSYTEGSEQYV. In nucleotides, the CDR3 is TGCGCCAGCAGCTATACAGAGGGGTCCGAGCAGTACGTC.

CDR3 residues: CASSQEKGRLPQPQHF. The CDR3 DNA is TGCGCCAGCAGCCAAGAAAAGGGTCGTCTCCCTCAGCCCCAGCATTTT. The chain is built from TRBV4-3 and TRBJ1-5; D uncertain. The CDR3 covers 16 residues. Germline V gene lookup returns CDR1 LGHNA and CDR2 YSLEER. Deletions cut 0 bases from V and 6 bases from J, with 15 bases between.

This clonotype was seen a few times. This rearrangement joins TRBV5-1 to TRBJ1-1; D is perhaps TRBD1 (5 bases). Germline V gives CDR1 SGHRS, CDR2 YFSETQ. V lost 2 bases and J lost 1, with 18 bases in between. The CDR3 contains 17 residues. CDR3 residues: CASSFYSTGGSNTEAFF. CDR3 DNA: TGCGCCAGCAGCTTCTACTCGACGGGGGGGTCGAACACTGAAGCTTTCTTT. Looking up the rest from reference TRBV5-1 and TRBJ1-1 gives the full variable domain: KAGVTQTPRYLIKTRGQQVTLSCSPISGHRSVSWYQQTPGQGLQFLFEYFSETQRNKGNFPGRFSGRQFSNSRSEMNVSTLELGDSALYLCASSFYSTGGSNTEAFFGQGTRLTVV.

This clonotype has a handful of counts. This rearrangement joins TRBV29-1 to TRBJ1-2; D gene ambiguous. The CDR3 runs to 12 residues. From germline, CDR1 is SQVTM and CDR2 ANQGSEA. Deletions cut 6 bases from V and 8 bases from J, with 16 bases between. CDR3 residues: CSVVGGGEGYTF. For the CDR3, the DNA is TGCAGCGTCGTCGGCGGAGGAGAGGGCTACACCTTC.

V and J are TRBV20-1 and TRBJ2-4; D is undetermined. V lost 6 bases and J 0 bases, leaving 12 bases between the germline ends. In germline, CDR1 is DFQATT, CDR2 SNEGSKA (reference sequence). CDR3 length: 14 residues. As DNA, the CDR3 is TGCAGTGCCCCCGATGGGCCAGCCAAAAACATTCAGTACTTC. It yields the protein CSAPDGPAKNIQYF.

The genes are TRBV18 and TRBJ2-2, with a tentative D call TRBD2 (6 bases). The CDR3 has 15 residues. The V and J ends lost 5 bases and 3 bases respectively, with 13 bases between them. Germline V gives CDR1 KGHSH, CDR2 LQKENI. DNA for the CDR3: TGTGCCAGCTCAAGAGTTTCGGGGGACACCGGGGAGCTGTTTTTT. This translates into CASSRVSGDTGELFF.

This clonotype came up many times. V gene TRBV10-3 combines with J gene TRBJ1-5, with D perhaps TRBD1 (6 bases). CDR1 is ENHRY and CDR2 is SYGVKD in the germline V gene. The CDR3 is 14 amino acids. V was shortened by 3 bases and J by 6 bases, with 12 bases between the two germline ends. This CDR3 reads CAISEQGGGQPQHF. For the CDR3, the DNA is TGTGCCATCAGTGAACAGGGCGGGGGTCAGCCCCAGCATTTT.

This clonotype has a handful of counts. The chain's CDR3 is CASRAAGGHTDTQYF. CDR3 nucleotide sequence: TGTGCCAGCAGGGCGGCGGGGGGGCATACAGATACGCAGTATTTT. V gene TRBV25-1 combines with J gene TRBJ2-3, with TRBD2 matching 9 bases. CDR1 is MGHDK and CDR2 is SYGVNS in the germline V gene. With V trimmed by 6 bases and J by 3 bases, 7 bases remained unmatched. The CDR3 has 15 amino acids.

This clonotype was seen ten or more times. The CDR3 DNA follows: TGTGCCAGCAGTTCGGGGGGCAGAACTTATGGCTACACCTTC. Translating gives CASSSGGRTYGYTF. The chain couples TRBV28 to TRBJ1-2; D might be TRBD1 (6 bases). The V end was cut by 4 bases, the J end by 5 bases, with 14 bases between. This CDR3 is built from 14 residues. CDR1 is MDHEN and CDR2 is SYDVKM in the germline V gene.

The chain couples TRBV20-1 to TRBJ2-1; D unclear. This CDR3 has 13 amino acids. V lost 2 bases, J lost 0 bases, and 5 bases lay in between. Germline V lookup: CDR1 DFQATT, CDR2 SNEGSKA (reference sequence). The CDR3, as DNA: TGCAGTGCTAGAACGCCCTCCTACAATGAGCAGTTCTTC. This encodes CSARTPSYNEQFF.